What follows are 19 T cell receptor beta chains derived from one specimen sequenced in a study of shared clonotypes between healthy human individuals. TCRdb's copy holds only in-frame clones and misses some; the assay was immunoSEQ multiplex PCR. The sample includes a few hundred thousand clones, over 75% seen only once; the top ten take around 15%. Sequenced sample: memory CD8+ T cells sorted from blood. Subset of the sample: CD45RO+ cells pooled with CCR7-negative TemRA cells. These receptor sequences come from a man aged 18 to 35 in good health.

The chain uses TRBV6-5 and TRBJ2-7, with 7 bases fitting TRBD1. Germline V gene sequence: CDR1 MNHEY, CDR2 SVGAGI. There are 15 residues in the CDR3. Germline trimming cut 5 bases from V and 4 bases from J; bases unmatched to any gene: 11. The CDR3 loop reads CASSPTPGQSYEQYF. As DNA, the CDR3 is TGTGCCAGCAGTCCAACCCCGGGACAGTCATACGAGCAGTACTTC.

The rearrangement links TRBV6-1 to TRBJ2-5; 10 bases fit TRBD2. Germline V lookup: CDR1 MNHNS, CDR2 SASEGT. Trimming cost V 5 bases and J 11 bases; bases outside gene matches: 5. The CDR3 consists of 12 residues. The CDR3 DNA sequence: TGTGCCAGCAGTACTAGCGGGGTTGAGCAGTACTTC. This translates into CASSTSGVEQYF.

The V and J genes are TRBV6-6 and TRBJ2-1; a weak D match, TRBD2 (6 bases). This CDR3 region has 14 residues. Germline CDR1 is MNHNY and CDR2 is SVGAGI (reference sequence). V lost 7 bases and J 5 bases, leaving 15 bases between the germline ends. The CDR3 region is CASTNGGYNNEQFF. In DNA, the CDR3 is TGTGCCAGCACCAACGGAGGGTACAACAATGAGCAGTTCTTC.

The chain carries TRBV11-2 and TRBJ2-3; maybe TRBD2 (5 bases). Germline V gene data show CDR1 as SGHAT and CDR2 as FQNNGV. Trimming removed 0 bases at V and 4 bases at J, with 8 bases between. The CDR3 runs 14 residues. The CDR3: CASSLDQAADTQYF. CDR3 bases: TGTGCCAGCAGCTTAGATCAAGCGGCAGATACGCAGTATTTT. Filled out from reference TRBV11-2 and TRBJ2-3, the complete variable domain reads EAGVAQSPRYKIIEKRQSVAFWCNPISGHATLYWYQQILGQGPKLLIQFQNNGVVDDSQLPKDRFSAERLKGVDSTLKIQPAKLEDSAVYLCASSLDQAADTQYFGPGTRLTVL.

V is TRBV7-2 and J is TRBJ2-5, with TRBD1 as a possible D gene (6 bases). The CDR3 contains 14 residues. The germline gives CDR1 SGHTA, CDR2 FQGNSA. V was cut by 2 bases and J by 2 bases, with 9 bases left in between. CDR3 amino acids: CASSLKTGQETQYF. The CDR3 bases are TGTGCCAGCAGCTTAAAAACAGGGCAAGAGACCCAGTACTTC.

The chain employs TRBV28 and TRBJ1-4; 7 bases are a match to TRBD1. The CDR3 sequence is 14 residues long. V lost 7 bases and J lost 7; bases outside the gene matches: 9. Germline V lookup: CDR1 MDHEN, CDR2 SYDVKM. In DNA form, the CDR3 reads TGTGCCAGCACCGACAGGGTGTTCGGTGAAAAACTGTTTTTT. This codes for CASTDRVFGEKLFF.

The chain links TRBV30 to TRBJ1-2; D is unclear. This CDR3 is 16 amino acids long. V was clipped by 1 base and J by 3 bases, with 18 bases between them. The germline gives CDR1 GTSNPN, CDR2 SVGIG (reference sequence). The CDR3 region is CAWSELGPPDHYGYTF. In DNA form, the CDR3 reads TGTGCCTGGAGTGAATTAGGCCCTCCGGATCACTATGGCTACACCTTC.

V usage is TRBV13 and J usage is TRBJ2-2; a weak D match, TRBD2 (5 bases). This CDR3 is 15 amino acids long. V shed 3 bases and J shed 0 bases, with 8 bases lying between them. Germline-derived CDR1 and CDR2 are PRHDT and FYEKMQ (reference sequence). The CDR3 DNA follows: TGTGCCAGCAGCTTGAGGGTTGCGAACACCGGGGAGCTGTTTTTT. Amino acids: CASSLRVANTGELFF.

The CDR3 DNA reads TGTGCCAGCAGCTTAGACAGGGGGCTTCTGGAGCAGTACTTC. Amino acids: CASSLDRGLLEQYF. The chain has TRBV7-2 and TRBJ2-7; 9 nucleotides agree with TRBD1. The CDR3 is 14 amino acids. Germline CDR1 SGHTA, CDR2 FQGNSA. With V trimmed by 1 base and J by 7 bases, 5 bases remained unmatched.

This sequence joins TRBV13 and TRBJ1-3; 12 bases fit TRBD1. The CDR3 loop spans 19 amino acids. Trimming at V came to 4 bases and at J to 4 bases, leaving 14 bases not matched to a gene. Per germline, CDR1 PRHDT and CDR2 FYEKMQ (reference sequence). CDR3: CASSSYTGTGGEIGNTIYF. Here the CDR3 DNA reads TGTGCCAGCAGCTCCTATACCGGGACAGGGGGCGAAATAGGAAACACCATATATTTT.

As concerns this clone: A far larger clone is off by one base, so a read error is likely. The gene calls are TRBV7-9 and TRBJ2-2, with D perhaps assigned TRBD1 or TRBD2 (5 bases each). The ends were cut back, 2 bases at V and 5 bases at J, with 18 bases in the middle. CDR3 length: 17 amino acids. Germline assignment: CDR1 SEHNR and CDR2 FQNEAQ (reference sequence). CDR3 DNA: TGTGCCAGCAGCTTACAGGGTCCGGAACTAGGTACCGGGGAGCTGTTTTTT. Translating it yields CASSLQGPELGTGELFF.

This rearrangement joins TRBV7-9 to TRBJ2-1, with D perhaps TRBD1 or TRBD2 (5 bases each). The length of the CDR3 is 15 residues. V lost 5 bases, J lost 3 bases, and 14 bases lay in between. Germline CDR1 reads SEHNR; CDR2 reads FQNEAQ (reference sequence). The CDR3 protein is CASSPPGLVYNEQFF. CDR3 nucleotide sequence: TGTGCCAGCAGCCCCCCGGGGCTAGTCTACAATGAGCAGTTCTTC.

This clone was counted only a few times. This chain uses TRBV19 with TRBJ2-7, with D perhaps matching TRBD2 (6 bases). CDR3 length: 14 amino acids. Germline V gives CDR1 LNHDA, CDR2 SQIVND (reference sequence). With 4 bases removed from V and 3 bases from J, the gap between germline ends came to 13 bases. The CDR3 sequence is CASSTGGMGYEQYF. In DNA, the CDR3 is TGTGCCAGTAGTACGGGCGGGATGGGCTACGAGCAGTACTTC.

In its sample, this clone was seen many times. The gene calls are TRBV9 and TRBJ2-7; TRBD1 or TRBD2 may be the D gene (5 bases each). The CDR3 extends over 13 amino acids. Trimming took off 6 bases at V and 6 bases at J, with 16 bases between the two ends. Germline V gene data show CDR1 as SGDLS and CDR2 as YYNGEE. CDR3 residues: CASNPGDEFEQYF. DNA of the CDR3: TGTGCCAGCAACCCCGGGGACGAGTTCGAGCAGTACTTC.

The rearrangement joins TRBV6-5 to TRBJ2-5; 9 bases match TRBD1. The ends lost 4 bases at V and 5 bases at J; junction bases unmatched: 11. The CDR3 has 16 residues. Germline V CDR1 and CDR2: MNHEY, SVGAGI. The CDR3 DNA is TGTGCCAGCAGTTTCCGTTCTGGACAGGGGACGGAGACCCAGTACTTC. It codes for CASSFRSGQGTETQYF.

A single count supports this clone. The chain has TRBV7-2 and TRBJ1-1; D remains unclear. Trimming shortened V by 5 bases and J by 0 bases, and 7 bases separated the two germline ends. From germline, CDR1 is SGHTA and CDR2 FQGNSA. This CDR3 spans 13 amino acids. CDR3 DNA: TGTGCCAGCAGCCCGGACGTGAACACTGAAGCTTTCTTT. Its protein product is CASSPDVNTEAFF. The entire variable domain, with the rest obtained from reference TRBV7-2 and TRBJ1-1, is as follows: GAGVSQSPSNKVTEKGKDVELRCDPISGHTALYWYRQSLGQGLEFLIYFQGNSAPDKSGLPSDRFSAERTGGSVSTLTIQRTQQEDSAVYLCASSPDVNTEAFFGQGTRLTVV.

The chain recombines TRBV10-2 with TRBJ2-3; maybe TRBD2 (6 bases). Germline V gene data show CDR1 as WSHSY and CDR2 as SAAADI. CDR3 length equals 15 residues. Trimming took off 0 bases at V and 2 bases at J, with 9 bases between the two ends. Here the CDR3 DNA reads TGCGCCAGCAGTGAGTCCGCGGGGTTCACAGATACGCAGTATTTT. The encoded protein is CASSESAGFTDTQYF.

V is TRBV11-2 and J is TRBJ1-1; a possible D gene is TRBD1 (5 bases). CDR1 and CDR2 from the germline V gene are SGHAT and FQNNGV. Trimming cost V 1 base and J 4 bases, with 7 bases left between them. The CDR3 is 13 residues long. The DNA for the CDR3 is TGTGCCAGCAGCTTAGTGGGGGGCACTGAAGCTTTCTTT. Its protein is CASSLVGGTEAFF.

CDR3 sequence reads: CASSPRAAPEQFF. CDR3 nucleotides: TGTGCCAGCTCACCACGGGCCGCCCCTGAGCAGTTCTTC. This chain connects TRBV18 to TRBJ2-1; D is unclear. Trimming stripped 1 base from V and 9 bases from J, with 10 bases between. The CDR3 covers 13 residues. Germline assignment: CDR1 KGHSH and CDR2 LQKENI.